The present TCR beta chain was sequenced within a study of cytomegalovirus exposure and HLA in healthy donors. Use of 60 Vbeta and 13 Jbeta primers characterized the PCR. Repertoires were generated with immunoSEQ multiplex PCR, while TCRdb's copy carries only in-frame clones and drops some. The table has 150,000 to 200,000 clones, approximately 88% seen once. This receptor was identified in a boy aged 10-17 years in good health and CMV-seronegative. Sequenced: PBMCs.

For the CDR3, the DNA is TGTGCCAGCACCTCCTCTAGCGCTAACTACGAGCAGTACTTC. Translated, it gives CASTSSSANYEQYF. This chain joins TRBV7-3 and TRBJ2-7; the D gene is possibly TRBD2 (6 bases). The V gene's germline CDR1 is SGHTA and CDR2 FQGTGA. This CDR3 is 14 amino acids long. V lost 7 bases and J 3 bases, leaving 16 bases between the germline ends. The whole variable domain, remainder taken from reference TRBV7-3 and TRBJ2-7, is GAGVSQTPSNKVTEKGKYVELRCDPISGHTALYWYRQSLGQGPEFLIYFQGTGAADDSGLPNDRFFAVRPEGSVSTLKIQRTERGDSAVYLCASTSSSANYEQYFGPGTRLTVT.